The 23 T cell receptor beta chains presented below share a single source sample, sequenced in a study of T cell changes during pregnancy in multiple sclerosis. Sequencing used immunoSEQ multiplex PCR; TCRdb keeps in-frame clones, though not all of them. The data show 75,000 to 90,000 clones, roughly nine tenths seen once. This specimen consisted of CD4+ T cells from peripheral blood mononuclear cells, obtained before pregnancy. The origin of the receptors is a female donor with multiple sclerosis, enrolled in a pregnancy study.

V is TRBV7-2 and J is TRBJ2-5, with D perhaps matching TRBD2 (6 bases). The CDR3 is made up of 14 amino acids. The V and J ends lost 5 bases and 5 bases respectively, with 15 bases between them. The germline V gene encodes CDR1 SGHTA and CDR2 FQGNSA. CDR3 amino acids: CASSRDFRRETQYF. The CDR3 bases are TGTGCCAGCAGCCGGGACTTCCGGCGGGAGACCCAGTACTTC.

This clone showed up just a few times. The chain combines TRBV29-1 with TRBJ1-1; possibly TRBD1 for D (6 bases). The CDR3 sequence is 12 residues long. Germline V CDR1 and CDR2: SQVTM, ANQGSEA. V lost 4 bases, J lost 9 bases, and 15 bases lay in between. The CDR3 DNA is TGCAGCGTTGTAACAGAAAGGGGGAAAGCTTTCTTT. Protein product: CSVVTERGKAFF.

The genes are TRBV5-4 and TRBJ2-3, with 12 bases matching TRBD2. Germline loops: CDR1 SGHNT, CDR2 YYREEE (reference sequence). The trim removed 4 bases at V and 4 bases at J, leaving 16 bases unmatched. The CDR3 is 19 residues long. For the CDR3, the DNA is TGTGCCAGCAGCCCGGGAGGGACTAGCGGGTACTGGGGCCCAGATACGCAGTATTTT. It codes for CASSPGGTSGYWGPDTQYF.

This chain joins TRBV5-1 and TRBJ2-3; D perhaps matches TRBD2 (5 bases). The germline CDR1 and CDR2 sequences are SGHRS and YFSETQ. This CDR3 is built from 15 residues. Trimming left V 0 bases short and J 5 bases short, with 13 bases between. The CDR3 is CASSLVLAGEDTQYF. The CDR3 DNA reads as TGCGCCAGCAGCTTGGTACTTGCCGGGGAAGATACGCAGTATTTT. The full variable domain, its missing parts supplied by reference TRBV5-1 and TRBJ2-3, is KAGVTQTPRYLIKTRGQQVTLSCSPISGHRSVSWYQQTPGQGLQFLFEYFSETQRNKGNFPGRFSGRQFSNSRSEMNVSTLELGDSALYLCASSLVLAGEDTQYFGPGTRLTVL.

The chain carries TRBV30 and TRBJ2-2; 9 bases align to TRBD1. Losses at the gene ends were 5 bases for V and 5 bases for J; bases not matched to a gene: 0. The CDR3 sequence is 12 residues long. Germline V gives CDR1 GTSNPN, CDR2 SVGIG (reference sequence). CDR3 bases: TGTGCCTGGGGACAGGGGACCGGGGAGCTGTTTTTT. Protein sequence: CAWGQGTGELFF.

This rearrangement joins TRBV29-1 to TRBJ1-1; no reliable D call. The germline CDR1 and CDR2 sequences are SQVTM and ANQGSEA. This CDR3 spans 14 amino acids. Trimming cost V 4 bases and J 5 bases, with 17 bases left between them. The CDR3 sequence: CSVGPLARGTEAFF. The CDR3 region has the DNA TGCAGCGTTGGCCCCTTGGCCCGAGGGACTGAAGCTTTCTTT.

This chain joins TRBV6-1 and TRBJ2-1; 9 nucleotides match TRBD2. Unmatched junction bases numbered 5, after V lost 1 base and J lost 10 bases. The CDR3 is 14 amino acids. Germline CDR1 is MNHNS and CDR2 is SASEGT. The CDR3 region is CASSEGSGRGEQFF. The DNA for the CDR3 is TGTGCCAGCAGTGAAGGTAGCGGGAGAGGCGAGCAGTTCTTC.

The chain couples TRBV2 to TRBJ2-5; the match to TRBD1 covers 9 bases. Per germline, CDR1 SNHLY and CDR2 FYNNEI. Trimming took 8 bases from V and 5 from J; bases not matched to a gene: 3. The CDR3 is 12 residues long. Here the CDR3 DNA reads TGTGCCAGCTGGACAGGGGCGGAGACCCAGTACTTC. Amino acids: CASWTGAETQYF.

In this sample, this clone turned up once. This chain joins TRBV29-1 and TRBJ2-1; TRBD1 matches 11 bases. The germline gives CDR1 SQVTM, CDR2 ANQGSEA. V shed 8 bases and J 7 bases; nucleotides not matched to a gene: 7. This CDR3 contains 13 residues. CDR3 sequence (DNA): TGCAGCTCCGGGACAGGGGGAAGGAATGAGCAGTTCTTC. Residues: CSSGTGGRNEQFF.

The CDR3 loop reads CASSAPGGPFLQETQYF. CDR3 DNA sequence: TGTGCCAGCAGCGCCCCGGGGGGCCCCTTCCTCCAAGAGACCCAGTACTTC. The chain joins TRBV5-4 to TRBJ2-5, with a tentative D call TRBD2 (7 bases). The CDR3 totals 17 residues. The germline V and J ends were trimmed by 4 bases and 1 base, with 20 bases remaining between them. Germline V gene data show CDR1 as SGHNT and CDR2 as YYREEE (reference sequence).

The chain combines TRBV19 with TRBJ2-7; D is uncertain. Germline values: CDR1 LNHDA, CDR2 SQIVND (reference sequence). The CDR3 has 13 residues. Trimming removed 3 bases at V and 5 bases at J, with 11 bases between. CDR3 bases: TGTGCCAGTAGTATTTCCGGGTCAAACGAGCAGTACTTC. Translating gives CASSISGSNEQYF.

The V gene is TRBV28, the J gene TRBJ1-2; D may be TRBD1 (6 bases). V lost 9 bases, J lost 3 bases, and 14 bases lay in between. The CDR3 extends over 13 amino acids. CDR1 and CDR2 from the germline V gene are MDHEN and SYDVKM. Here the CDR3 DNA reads TGTGCCAGTGGGTATCGACAGGACTATGGCTACACCTTC. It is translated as CASGYRQDYGYTF.

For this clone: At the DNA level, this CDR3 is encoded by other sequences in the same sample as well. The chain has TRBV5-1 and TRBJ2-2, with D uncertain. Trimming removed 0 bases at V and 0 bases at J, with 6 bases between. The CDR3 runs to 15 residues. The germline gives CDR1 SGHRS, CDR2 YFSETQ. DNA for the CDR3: TGCGCCAGCAGCTTGGGCGGCGCGAACACCGGGGAGCTGTTTTTT. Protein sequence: CASSLGGANTGELFF.

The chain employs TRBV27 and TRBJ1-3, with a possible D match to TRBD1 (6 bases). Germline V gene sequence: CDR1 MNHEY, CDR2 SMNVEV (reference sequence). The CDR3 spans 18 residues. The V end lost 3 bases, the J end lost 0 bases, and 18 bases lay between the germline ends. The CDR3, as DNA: TGTGCCAGCAGTTTCCCTGAAACGACAGGCAGCTCTGGAAACACCATATATTTT. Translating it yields CASSFPETTGSSGNTIYF.

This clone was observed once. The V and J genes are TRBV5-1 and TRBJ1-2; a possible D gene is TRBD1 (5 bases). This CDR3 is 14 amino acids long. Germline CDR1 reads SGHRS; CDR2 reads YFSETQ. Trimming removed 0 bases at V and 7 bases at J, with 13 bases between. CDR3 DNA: TGCGCCAGCAGCTTGGCCGGGGGAGAGGGTGGCTACACCTTC. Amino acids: CASSLAGGEGGYTF. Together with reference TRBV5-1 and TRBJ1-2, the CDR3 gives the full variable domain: KAGVTQTPRYLIKTRGQQVTLSCSPISGHRSVSWYQQTPGQGLQFLFEYFSETQRNKGNFPGRFSGRQFSNSRSEMNVSTLELGDSALYLCASSLAGGEGGYTFGSGTRLTVV.

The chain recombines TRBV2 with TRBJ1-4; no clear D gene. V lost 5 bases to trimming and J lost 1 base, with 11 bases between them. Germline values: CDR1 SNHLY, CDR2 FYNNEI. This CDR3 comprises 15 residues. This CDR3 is CASSQLAGTNEKLFF. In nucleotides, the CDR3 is TGTGCCAGCAGTCAACTAGCGGGAACTAATGAAAAACTGTTTTTT.

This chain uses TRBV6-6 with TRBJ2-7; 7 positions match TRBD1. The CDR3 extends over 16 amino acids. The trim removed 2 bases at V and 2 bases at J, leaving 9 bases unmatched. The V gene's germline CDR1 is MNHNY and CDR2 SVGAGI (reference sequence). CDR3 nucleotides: TGTGCCAGCAGTTACCCACGACAGGGATTAACCTACGAGCAGTACTTC. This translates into CASSYPRQGLTYEQYF.

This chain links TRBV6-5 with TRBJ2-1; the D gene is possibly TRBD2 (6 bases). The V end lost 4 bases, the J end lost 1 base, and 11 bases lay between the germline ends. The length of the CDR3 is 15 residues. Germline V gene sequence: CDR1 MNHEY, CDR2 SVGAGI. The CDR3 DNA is TGTGCCAGCAGTTCCGGGACTCCTTCCTACAATGAGCAGTTCTTC. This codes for CASSSGTPSYNEQFF.

This CDR3 is CSATLRDRNTGELFF. Here the CDR3 DNA reads TGCAGCGCTACTCTCCGGGACAGAAACACCGGGGAGCTGTTTTTT. V is TRBV29-1 and J is TRBJ2-2, with 7 bases lining up with TRBD1. Looked up from germline, CDR1 is SQVTM and CDR2 is ANQGSEA. The trim removed 7 bases at V and 2 bases at J, leaving 10 bases unmatched. CDR3 length: 15 residues.

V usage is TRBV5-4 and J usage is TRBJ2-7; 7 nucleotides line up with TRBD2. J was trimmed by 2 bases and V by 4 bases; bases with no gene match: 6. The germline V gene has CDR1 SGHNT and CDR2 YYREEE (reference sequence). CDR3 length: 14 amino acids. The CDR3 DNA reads TGTGCCAGCAGCCGTGCTAGCGGTCCCTACGAGCAGTACTTC. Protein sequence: CASSRASGPYEQYF.

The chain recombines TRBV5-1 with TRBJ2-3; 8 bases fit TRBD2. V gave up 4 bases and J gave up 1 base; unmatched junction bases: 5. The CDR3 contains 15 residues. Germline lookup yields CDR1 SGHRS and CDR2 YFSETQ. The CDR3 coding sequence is TGCGCCAGCAGCCCCGGACTAGCAGGCACAGATACGCAGTATTTT. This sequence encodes CASSPGLAGTDTQYF.

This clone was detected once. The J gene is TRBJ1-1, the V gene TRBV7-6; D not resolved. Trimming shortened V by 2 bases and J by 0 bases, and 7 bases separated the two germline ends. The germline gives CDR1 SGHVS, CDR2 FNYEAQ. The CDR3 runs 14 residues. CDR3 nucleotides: TGTGCCAGCAGCTTAATGCAGATGAACACTGAAGCTTTCTTT. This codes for CASSLMQMNTEAFF.

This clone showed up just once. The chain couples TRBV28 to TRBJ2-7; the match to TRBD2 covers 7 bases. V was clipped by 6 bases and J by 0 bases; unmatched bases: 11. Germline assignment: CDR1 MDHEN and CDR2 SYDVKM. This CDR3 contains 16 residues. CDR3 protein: CASRPWGGRSSYEQYF. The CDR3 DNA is TGTGCCAGCAGACCTTGGGGGGGGAGGAGCTCCTACGAGCAGTACTTC.